The T cell receptor beta chain described here comes from a study of T cell repertoires in cytomegalovirus infection (dated by TCRdb to the late 2010s). Broadly, across the study: Recently identified HLA-C-restricted CMV epitopes, whose presentation resists viral immunomodulation, were targeted by peptide stimulations together with well-studied HLA-B-restricted epitopes. Donor HLA type was relevant to the analysis, because carriage of CMV infection together with the matching HLA type was indicated by public TCR beta signatures. What the research found in general, with its limitations: The ex vivo response was dominated by HLA-C-restricted CMV-specific TCR beta clonotypes, which also provided the single most frequent clonotype in two of eight donors. In both this cohort and an independent roughly 350-donor cohort, the cumulative frequency of public TCR beta family members distinguished carriers of CMV infection plus the relevant HLA type.

For this chain, trimming is 2 bases at the V end and 0 bases at the J end, and the number of junction bases without a gene match is 10. CDR1 MNHNS and CDR2 SASEGT are derived from the germline V gene. The CDR3 starts with the cysteine, ends with the phenylalanine, and has 18 residues. Just CDR3 DNA is preserved here, 54 bases in frame from base 1. Interpreted using the paper, the treatment or condition label stands for: in vitro stimulation with specific CMV peptide epitopes to enrich CMV-specific T cells. For this clonotype: Its binding antigen is unknown. No much larger clone exists at a distance of one base, and base qualities are not known.

Sequenced on an Illumina HiSeq 1500. The public reads were reanalyzed by TCRdb: fastp trimming at Q25, MiXCR alignment, in-frame beta chains only. Each entry merges the rows of one CDR3 protein and shows their most common DNA and genes. The sample table contains 200,000 to 250,000 distinct CDR3 sequences; only one count was recorded for approximately 40% of them. The top ten hold over 45% of the sample. The clonotype was recovered from a human donor in good health (CMV status not recorded). Some clones in this sample may be carry-over from other donors' samples. Sequenced here: CD8+ T cells from cultured PBMCs, sampled from culture after CMV antigen stimulation. The sequence is built from TRBV6-1 and TRBJ2-1; a stretch of 7 junction bases matches TRBD2. The DNA sequence is TGTGCCAGCAGTGAATTAATACTAGCGCATAGCTCCTACAATGAGCAGTTCTTC. Its protein is CASSELILAHSSYNEQFF.